A single sample is the source of the 9 T cell receptor beta chains below, sequenced in a study of response to subunit inactivated influenza vaccine. TCRdb re-analysed the RT-PCR reads in MiXCR, keeping a single row per CDR3 protein. The sample lists about 700,000 distinct CDR3 sequences, about 15% occurring once. The source material was PBMCs from blood, sampled less than 15 days before vaccination. Every receptor here comes from a man aged 45-65 years who received an inactivated influenza vaccine.

In nucleotides, the CDR3 is TGCAGCGTTGAAGACCCCCCAGCGGGAGTGGTTAGTGAGCAGTTCTTC. Residues: CSVEDPPAGVVSEQFF. The rearrangement links TRBV29-1 to TRBJ2-1; the match to TRBD2 covers 8 bases. V was clipped by 0 bases and J by 9 bases; unmatched bases: 13. CDR3 length equals 16 residues. The germline V gene encodes CDR1 SQVTM and CDR2 ANQGSEA.

Ten or more counts support this clonotype. The chain is built from TRBV7-2 and TRBJ2-7; TRBD1 agrees at 9 bases. V lost 5 bases to trimming and J lost 0 bases; unmatched junction nucleotides: 2. Germline values: CDR1 SGHTA, CDR2 FQGNSA. CDR3 length: 14 amino acids. CDR3 region: CASSTGQGSYEQYF. The DNA of the CDR3 is TGTGCCAGCAGCACGGGACAGGGCTCCTACGAGCAGTACTTC.

This rearrangement joins TRBV7-9 to TRBJ1-4; 9 nucleotides line up with TRBD1. The CDR3 has 14 residues. The germline V gene has CDR1 SEHNR and CDR2 FQNEAQ (reference sequence). After removal of 5 bases from V and 8 bases from J, the junction contained 6 bases not matched to a gene. The CDR3 loop reads CASSRTGAVEKLFF. CDR3 nucleotide sequence: TGTGCCAGCAGCCGGACAGGGGCGGTGGAAAAACTGTTTTTT.

The J gene is TRBJ1-1, the V gene TRBV29-1; D is unclear. V dropped 7 bases and J dropped 4 bases, with 13 bases sitting between them. The CDR3 loop spans 12 amino acids. Germline values: CDR1 SQVTM, CDR2 ANQGSEA. Here the CDR3 DNA reads TGCAGCGCAATCCCGTGGACCACTGAAGCTTTCTTT. Protein sequence: CSAIPWTTEAFF.

This clonotype was observed many times. V gene TRBV12-3 or TRBV12-4 combines with J gene TRBJ1-5, with no clear D. This CDR3 comprises 14 residues. The V and J ends lost 7 bases and 3 bases respectively, with 13 bases between them. In DNA, the CDR3 is TGTGCCAGCACCATGGACGGACTCAATCAGCCCCAGCATTTT. The encoded protein is CASTMDGLNQPQHF.

The J gene is TRBJ2-1, the V gene TRBV20-1, with 8 bases aligning to TRBD2. Germline V CDR1 and CDR2: DFQATT, SNEGSKA (reference sequence). With 6 bases clipped from V and 5 bases from J, the junction kept 9 bases outside the gene matches. The CDR3 covers 14 residues. CDR3 bases: TGCAGTGCAACCAGCGGGAGACTGGACAATGAGCAGTTCTTC. Translating gives CSATSGRLDNEQFF.

There are a few counts of this clonotype. This chain joins TRBV3-1 and TRBJ1-1; D unclear. V was shortened by 2 bases and J by 6 bases, with 10 bases between the two germline ends. The CDR3 contains 13 residues. The germline V gene encodes CDR1 LGHDT and CDR2 YNNKEL (reference sequence). Here the CDR3 DNA reads TGTGCCAGCAGCCAAATACAAACTGCTGAAGCTTTCTTT. Encoded protein: CASSQIQTAEAFF.

This rearrangement joins TRBV12-3 or TRBV12-4 to TRBJ2-5, with D unclear. This CDR3 has 15 residues. Trimming took off 6 bases at V and 2 bases at J, with 16 bases between the two ends. CDR3 in DNA: TGTGCCAGCAGCCCCAACGGCCCAAAACAAGAGACCCAGTACTTC. Protein: CASSPNGPKQETQYF.

This clonotype appeared many times. The V and J genes are TRBV12-3 or TRBV12-4 and TRBJ1-1; TRBD1 aligns across 7 bases. There are 14 residues in the CDR3. The V gene end was trimmed by 3 bases and the J gene end by 1 base; junction bases not matched to a gene: 2. DNA for the CDR3: TGTGCCAGCAGTTTTGGACAGGCGAACACTGAAGCTTTCTTT. It specifies CASSFGQANTEAFF.